This record covers a single T cell receptor (beta chain). Antigen specificity is unknown. Staff drew 9 to 10 milliliters of peripheral blood from each donor. With each sample, at least 5.5 micrograms of total RNA were extracted. The sample comes from a study of blood T cells in healthy people across ages. Regarding the study as a whole: Older age went with lower TCR beta diversity per million T cells, in a roughly linear way.

PCR was performed a second time for about 7 to 11 cycles using a sample-barcoded 5' primer and a J-beta primer mix. From the 5' RACE reads, TCRdb called clonotypes with MiXCR, one entry per CDR3 protein. This sample has roughly 720,000 distinct CDR3 sequences, with 53% found just once. Germline V CDR1 and CDR2: MGHRA, YSYEKL. Losses at the gene ends were 3 bases for V and 3 bases for J; bases not matched to a gene: 3. The CDR3 extends over 14 amino acids. This receptor was identified in an elderly man in good health. The sample was blood. The chain uses TRBV4-1 and TRBJ2-7; 9 nucleotides line up with TRBD1. The CDR3 coding sequence is TGCGCCAGCAGCCAGACAGGGGGTGGCTACGAGCAGTACTTC. Translated: CASSQTGGGYEQYF.